Following are 32 T cell receptor beta chains from one sample sequenced in a study of radiotherapy plus CTLA-4 blockade in lung cancer. Here immunoSEQ multiplex PCR was the method, and the copy in TCRdb shows in-frame clones only, minus some. Here the sample spans tens of thousands of clones, 83% being singletons. Here the sequenced sample was peripheral blood, taken from a patient treated with radiotherapy plus ipilimumab. The receptors derive from a human donor with non-small cell lung cancer who had stable disease on radiotherapy plus ipilimumab.

This chain links TRBV9 with TRBJ1-6; possibly TRBD1 for D (6 bases). This CDR3 has 17 residues. V lost 0 bases and J 6 bases, leaving 16 bases between the germline ends. Per germline, CDR1 SGDLS and CDR2 YYNGEE. CDR3 sequence: CASSVGGQKGANSPLHF. CDR3 nucleotide sequence: TGTGCCAGCAGCGTAGGGGGGCAAAAGGGCGCTAATTCACCCCTCCACTTT.

The chain uses TRBV7-9 and TRBJ1-4; weak D call: TRBD1 (6 bases). Trimming left V 1 base short and J 6 bases short, with 12 bases between. The length of the CDR3 is 15 residues. Germline V lookup: CDR1 SEHNR, CDR2 FQNEAQ (reference sequence). This CDR3 reads CASSLEGVIYEKLFF. DNA of the CDR3: TGTGCCAGCAGCTTAGAGGGGGTTATATATGAAAAACTGTTTTTT.

The V call is TRBV19, the J call TRBJ2-7; D may be TRBD1 (6 bases). The CDR3 runs 15 residues. The V end was cut by 5 bases, the J end by 3 bases, with 17 bases between. In germline, CDR1 is LNHDA, CDR2 SQIVND (reference sequence). This CDR3 is CASSLSQGPGYEQYF. The DNA of the CDR3 is TGTGCCAGTAGTTTGTCACAGGGCCCCGGCTACGAGCAGTACTTC.

CDR3 coding DNA: TGTGCCAGTAGTAATATGGAACTCAATCAGCCCCAGCATTTT. Amino acid sequence: CASSNMELNQPQHF. J is TRBJ1-5 and V is TRBV19; D is uncertain. This CDR3 has 14 residues. Germline V gene data show CDR1 as LNHDA and CDR2 as SQIVND (reference sequence). With 4 bases removed from V and 3 bases from J, the gap between germline ends came to 10 bases.

The gene calls are TRBV28 and TRBJ2-1; 9 positions agree with TRBD1. The CDR3 spans 16 residues. The V and J ends lost 5 bases and 7 bases, in that order; junction bases with no gene match: 12. CDR1 is MDHEN, CDR2 SYDVKM, per germline. CDR3 in amino acids: CASSPQQGQGINEQFF. The CDR3 coding sequence is TGTGCCAGCAGTCCTCAACAGGGACAGGGTATAAATGAGCAGTTCTTC.

CDR3 sequence reads: CASSSGGTGGNEQFF. The CDR3 coding sequence is TGTGCCAGCAGCTCCGGAGGCACGGGGGGCAATGAGCAGTTCTTC. V gene TRBV7-2 combines with J gene TRBJ2-1; 7 bases are a match to TRBD2. CDR1 and CDR2 from the germline V gene are SGHTA and FQGNSA. This CDR3 has 15 amino acids. V gave up 4 bases and J gave up 6 bases; unmatched junction bases: 9.

The J gene is TRBJ2-1, the V gene TRBV9; D unresolved. The CDR3 runs 15 residues. Germline assignment: CDR1 SGDLS and CDR2 YYNGEE. Trimming shortened V by 3 bases and J by 8 bases, and 18 bases separated the two germline ends. The CDR3 sequence: CASSGRPMGYDEQFF. In DNA form, the CDR3 reads TGTGCCAGCAGCGGCAGGCCTATGGGTTACGATGAGCAGTTCTTC.

V is TRBV21-1 and J is TRBJ2-4; the table's D call of TRBD2 was not tested on the DNA. TRBV21-1 is termed a pseudogene. There are 13 residues in the CDR3. CDR3 amino acids: CASTGRNKNIQYF. The DNA of the CDR3 is TGTGCCAGCACGGGGAGGAACAAAAACATTCAGTACTTC.

This sequence joins TRBV6-4 and TRBJ2-3; 12 nucleotides agree with TRBD2. CDR3 length: 16 amino acids. V gave up 6 bases and J gave up 1 base; unmatched junction bases: 5. The germline V gene encodes CDR1 MRHNA and CDR2 SNTAGT. CDR3 loop: CASSRASGGGTDTQYF. CDR3 in DNA: TGTGCCAGCAGCAGGGCTAGCGGGGGGGGCACAGATACGCAGTATTTT.

The CDR3 protein is CASSQGDREGGNTIYF. The CDR3 region has the DNA TGTGCCAGCAGCCAAGGTGACAGGGAAGGAGGAAACACCATATATTTT. The chain has TRBV4-2 and TRBJ1-3; 7 bases line up with TRBD1. Germline V gene data show CDR1 as LGHNA and CDR2 as YNFKEQ. This CDR3 is built from 16 residues. With V trimmed by 1 base and J by 4 bases, 7 bases remained unmatched.

V usage is TRBV19 and J usage is TRBJ1-5; tentative D call: TRBD1 (6 bases). The length of the CDR3 is 13 residues. Germline-derived CDR1 and CDR2 are LNHDA and SQIVND (reference sequence). V lost 3 bases and J lost 5, with 8 bases in between. The chain's CDR3 is CASSMGGHQPQHF. The CDR3 nucleotides are TGTGCCAGTAGTATGGGGGGGCATCAGCCCCAGCATTTT.

J is TRBJ1-1 and V is TRBV28; TRBD1 matches 7 bases. The CDR3 spans 15 residues. Losses at the gene ends were 4 bases for V and 2 bases for J; bases not matched to a gene: 7. The germline gives CDR1 MDHEN, CDR2 SYDVKM. In DNA form, the CDR3 reads TGTGCCAGCAGTTGGCCGGGACAGCCAAACACTGAAGCTTTCTTT. Translating gives CASSWPGQPNTEAFF.

The gene calls are TRBV19 and TRBJ2-3; D unclear. The CDR3 sequence is 14 residues long. V was shortened by 1 base and J by 4 bases, with 9 bases between the two germline ends. CDR1 is LNHDA and CDR2 is SQIVND in the germline V gene (reference sequence). This CDR3 reads CASSIAQVADTQYF. As DNA, the CDR3 is TGTGCCAGTAGTATAGCTCAGGTCGCAGATACGCAGTATTTT.

The gene calls are TRBV10-1 and TRBJ1-6; the D is unclear. CDR3 length equals 14 residues. Germline V CDR1 and CDR2: WNHNN, SYGVQD (reference sequence). The V and J ends lost 7 bases and 5 bases respectively, with 12 bases between them. DNA for the CDR3: TGCGCCAGCACCAGGCGGAGGGATAATTCACCCCTCCACTTT. Its translation is CASTRRRDNSPLHF.

This clone was detected only a few times. The chain has TRBV27 and TRBJ2-3; D not resolved. CDR3 length equals 14 residues. Germline CDR1 MNHEY, CDR2 SMNVEV (reference sequence). V gave up 0 bases and J gave up 3 bases, with 7 bases separating them. CDR3 amino acids: CASSLSHTTDTQYF. CDR3 nucleotide sequence: TGTGCCAGCAGTTTATCGCACACGACAGATACGCAGTATTTT.

This rearrangement joins TRBV18 to TRBJ2-3, with 10 bases lining up with TRBD2. Germline V gene sequence: CDR1 KGHSH, CDR2 LQKENI. The CDR3 is 16 amino acids. The trim removed 1 base at V and 4 bases at J, leaving 5 bases unmatched. CDR3: CASSPLSSGRSDTQYF. As DNA, the CDR3 is TGTGCCAGCTCACCACTCTCTAGCGGGAGATCAGATACGCAGTATTTT.

Details on this clone: The same CDR3 can be traced to other DNA sequences in this sample. V gene TRBV5-1 combines with J gene TRBJ2-5; D call uncertain. Deletions cut 0 bases from V and 4 bases from J, with 4 bases between. The CDR3 is 12 amino acids. Germline CDR1 is SGHRS and CDR2 is YFSETQ. CDR3 region: CASSLDGETQYF. The CDR3 nucleotides are TGCGCCAGCAGCTTGGATGGAGAGACCCAGTACTTC.

The J gene is TRBJ2-2, the V gene TRBV11-2; no clear D gene. Trimming pared 2 bases from V and 2 bases from J, leaving 9 bases between. Germline V gives CDR1 SGHAT, CDR2 FQNNGV. The CDR3 is made up of 15 amino acids. CDR3 in DNA: TGTGCCAGCAGCTTACTGGACGGTAACACCGGGGAGCTGTTTTTT. It encodes CASSLLDGNTGELFF.

The chain uses TRBV7-9 and TRBJ2-1; 7 bases align to TRBD2. Germline V CDR1 and CDR2: SEHNR, FQNEAQ (reference sequence). The CDR3 runs to 15 residues. The V gene end was trimmed by 1 base and the J gene end by 6 bases; junction bases not matched to a gene: 6. CDR3 nucleotides: TGTGCCAGCAGCTTAGGAGCGGGGATAGGCAATGAGCAGTTCTTC. It yields the protein CASSLGAGIGNEQFF. Combining the CDR3 with reference TRBV7-9 and TRBJ2-1 gives the whole variable domain DTGVSQNPRHKITKRGQNVTFRCDPISEHNRLYWYRQTLGQGPEFLTYFQNEAQLEKSRLLSDRFSAERPKGSFSTLEIQRTEQGDSAMYLCASSLGAGIGNEQFFGPGTRLTVL.

The V call is TRBV19, the J call TRBJ2-7, with D perhaps matching TRBD1 (5 bases). This CDR3 region has 14 residues. The germline V gene has CDR1 LNHDA and CDR2 SQIVND (reference sequence). V was pared by 5 bases and J by 3 bases, with 14 bases between. CDR3 region: CASSAQGALYEQYF. The DNA for the CDR3 is TGTGCCAGTAGTGCCCAAGGGGCCCTCTACGAGCAGTACTTC.

This clone showed up just once. V gene TRBV5-4 combines with J gene TRBJ2-1, with D possibly being TRBD2 (6 bases). Trimming removed 2 bases from V and 3 bases from J, with 9 bases in between. CDR1 and CDR2 (germline): SGHNT, YYREEE (reference sequence). This CDR3 has 14 residues. In DNA, the CDR3 is TGTGCCAGCAGCTTTGCCGGGAGCTACAATGAGCAGTTCTTC. Its protein is CASSFAGSYNEQFF.

CDR3 region: CASSNQGAAGRVEQFF. The CDR3 nucleotides read TGTGCCAGTAGTAATCAGGGAGCGGCAGGCCGAGTAGAGCAGTTCTTC. This chain uses TRBV19 with TRBJ2-1; D may be TRBD1 or TRBD2 (5 bases each). V lost 4 bases and J lost 10, with 23 bases in between. The germline gives CDR1 LNHDA, CDR2 SQIVND (reference sequence). This CDR3 spans 16 amino acids.

This chain joins TRBV5-4 and TRBJ2-5, with 12 nucleotides matching TRBD2. Per the germline V gene, CDR1 is SGHNT and CDR2 is YYREEE (reference sequence). V gave up 0 bases and J gave up 4 bases; unmatched junction bases: 4. The CDR3 runs 16 residues. The CDR3 here is CASSLAASGGAETQYF. The CDR3 nucleotides are TGTGCCAGCAGCTTGGCCGCTAGCGGGGGGGCAGAGACCCAGTACTTC.

The chain joins TRBV27 to TRBJ2-3; TRBD2 agrees at 7 bases. Germline CDR1 reads MNHEY; CDR2 reads SMNVEV (reference sequence). This CDR3 has 16 amino acids. Losses at the gene ends were 1 base for V and 3 bases for J; bases not matched to a gene: 7. The CDR3 DNA sequence: TGTGCCAGCAGTTTATATTCTGCGGGAGCAACAGATACGCAGTATTTT. As protein: CASSLYSAGATDTQYF.

This sequence joins TRBV6-5 and TRBJ1-1; weak D call: TRBD1 (6 bases). The ends were cut back, 9 bases at V and 0 bases at J, with 17 bases in the middle. From germline, CDR1 is MNHEY and CDR2 SVGAGI. CDR3 length: 15 residues. Here the CDR3 reads CASSRGFIVNTEAFF. CDR3 in DNA: TGTGCCAGTTCCAGGGGCTTTATAGTGAACACTGAAGCTTTCTTT.

This sequence joins TRBV4-2 and TRBJ2-3; D assignment may be TRBD1 or TRBD2 (5 bases each). V lost 4 bases and J lost 4, with 15 bases in between. Germline CDR1 LGHNA, CDR2 YNFKEQ. This CDR3 is 15 amino acids long. As DNA, the CDR3 is TGTGCCAGCAGCCCCCGGGGCGAATCCGCAGATACGCAGTATTTT. It translates to CASSPRGESADTQYF.

J is TRBJ1-3 and V is TRBV6-6; 7 nucleotides align to TRBD1. The germline gives CDR1 MNHNY, CDR2 SVGAGI (reference sequence). Unmatched junction bases numbered 12, after V lost 8 bases and J lost 5 bases. This CDR3 region has 15 residues. The CDR3 nucleotides are TGTGCCAGCCAAGCGCCGGGACAGAGCCGAAACACCATATATTTT. Amino acids: CASQAPGQSRNTIYF.

The V call is TRBV18, the J call TRBJ1-5, with no clear D. CDR1 is KGHSH, CDR2 LQKENI, per germline. The germline V and J ends were trimmed by 1 base and 0 bases, with 16 bases remaining between them. The CDR3 spans 18 residues. This CDR3 reads CASSPRGSSANSNQPQHF. The CDR3 nucleotides read TGTGCCAGCTCACCACGGGGTAGTTCAGCGAATAGCAATCAGCCCCAGCATTTT.

This clone was observed a handful of times. CDR3 sequence (DNA): TGCGCCAGCAGCTTCACAGGGAGTAATGAAAAACTGTTTTTT. Translating gives CASSFTGSNEKLFF. The chain has TRBV5-1 and TRBJ1-4; a weak D match, TRBD1 (6 bases). Germline-derived CDR1 and CDR2 are SGHRS and YFSETQ. The CDR3 length is 14 residues. Trimming removed 2 bases from V and 4 bases from J, with 9 bases in between.

The V call is TRBV10-3, the J call TRBJ2-5; 7 bases fit TRBD2. The CDR3 sequence is 13 residues long. The trim removed 8 bases at V and 6 bases at J, leaving 9 bases unmatched. Germline lookup yields CDR1 ENHRY and CDR2 SYGVKD. CDR3 protein: CAIGGEGRQTQYF. For the CDR3, the DNA is TGTGCCATCGGGGGGGAGGGGCGGCAGACCCAGTACTTC.

The genes are TRBV4-1 and TRBJ1-4; 10 bases match TRBD1. With V trimmed by 4 bases and J by 5 bases, 10 bases remained unmatched. Germline V CDR1 and CDR2: MGHRA, YSYEKL. This CDR3 has 17 residues. The CDR3 loop reads CASSLRPGQGPNEKLFF. For the CDR3, the DNA is TGCGCCAGCAGCCTGCGACCGGGACAGGGGCCCAATGAAAAACTGTTTTTT.

The chain uses TRBV2 and TRBJ1-2; maybe TRBD1 (6 bases). Germline-derived CDR1 and CDR2 are SNHLY and FYNNEI. The CDR3 has 13 amino acids. CDR3 residues: CATGRDTNYGYTF. CDR3 coding DNA: TGTGCTACAGGCCGGGACACTAACTATGGCTACACCTTC. Supplemented by reference TRBV2 and TRBJ1-2, the full variable domain reads EPEVTQTPSHQVTQMGQEVILRCVPISNHLYFYWYRQILGQKVEFLVSFYNNEISEKSEIFDDQFSVERPDGSNFTLKIRSTKLEDSAMYFCATGRDTNYGYTFGSGTRLTVV.